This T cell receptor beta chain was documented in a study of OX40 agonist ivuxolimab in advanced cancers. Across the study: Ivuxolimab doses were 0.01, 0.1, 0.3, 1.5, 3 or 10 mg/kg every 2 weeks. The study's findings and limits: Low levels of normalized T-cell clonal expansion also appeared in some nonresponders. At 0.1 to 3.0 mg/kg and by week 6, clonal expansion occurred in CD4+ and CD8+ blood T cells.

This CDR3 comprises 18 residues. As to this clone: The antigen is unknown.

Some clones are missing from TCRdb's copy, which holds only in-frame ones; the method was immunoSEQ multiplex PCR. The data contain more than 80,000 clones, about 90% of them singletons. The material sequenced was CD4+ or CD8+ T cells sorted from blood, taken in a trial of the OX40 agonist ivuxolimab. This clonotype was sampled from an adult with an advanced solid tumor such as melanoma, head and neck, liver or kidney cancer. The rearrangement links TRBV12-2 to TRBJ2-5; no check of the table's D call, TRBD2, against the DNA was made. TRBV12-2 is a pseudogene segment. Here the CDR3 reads CASRLANVNSGNQETQYF. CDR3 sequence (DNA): TGTGCAAGTCGCTTAGCGAACGTGAATAGCGGGAATCAAGAGACCCAGTACTTC.